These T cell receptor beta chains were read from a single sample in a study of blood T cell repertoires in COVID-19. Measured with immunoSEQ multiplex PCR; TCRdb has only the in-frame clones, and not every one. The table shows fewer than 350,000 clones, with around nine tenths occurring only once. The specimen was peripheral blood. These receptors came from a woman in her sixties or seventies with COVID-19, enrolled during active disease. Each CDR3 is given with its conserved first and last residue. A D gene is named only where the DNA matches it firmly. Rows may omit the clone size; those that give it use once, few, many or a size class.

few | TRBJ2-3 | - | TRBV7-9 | CASSLITVLLTDTQYF | TGTGCCAGCAGCTTAATTACAGTCTTACTCACAGATACGCAGTATTTT
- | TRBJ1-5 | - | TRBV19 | CASSIGPPGNQPQHF | TGTGCCAGTAGTATAGGCCCCCCGGGCAATCAGCCCCAGCATTTT
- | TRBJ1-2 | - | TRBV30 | CAWSVGESYGYTF | TGTGCCTGGAGTGTCGGGGAAAGCTATGGCTACACCTTC
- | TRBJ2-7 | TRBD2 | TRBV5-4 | CASSPLAGEQYF | TGTGCCAGCAGCCCTTTAGCGGGGGAGCAGTACTTC
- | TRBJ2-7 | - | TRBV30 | CAWSVLRGSYEQYF | TGTGCCTGGAGTGTACTTCGGGGTTCCTACGAGCAGTACTTC
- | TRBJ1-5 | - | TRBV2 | CATGAYRELQHF | TGTGCCACCGGCGCCTACAGGGAGCTCCAGCATTTT
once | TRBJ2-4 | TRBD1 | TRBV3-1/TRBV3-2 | CASSPRTGIFGIQYF | TGTGCCAGCAGCCCTAGGACAGGGATTTTCGGCATTCAGTACTTC
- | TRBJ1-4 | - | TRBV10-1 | CASSPGSSRNEKLFF | TGCGCCAGCAGTCCGGGATCTTCCAGAAATGAAAAACTGTTTTTT
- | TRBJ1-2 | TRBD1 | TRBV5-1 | CASSRTGEIYGYTF | TGCGCCAGCAGCCGGACAGGGGAGATCTATGGCTACACCTTC
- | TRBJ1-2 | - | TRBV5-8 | CASETLSWNYGYTF | TGTGCCAGCGAAACCCTGAGCTGGAACTATGGCTACACCTTC
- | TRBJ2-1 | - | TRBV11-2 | CASSPQGHEQFF | TGTGCCAGCAGCCCCCAGGGCCATGAGCAGTTCTTC
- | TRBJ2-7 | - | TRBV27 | CASSNSGRRAYEQYF | TGTGCCAGCAGTAATTCAGGGAGGCGAGCCTACGAGCAGTACTTC
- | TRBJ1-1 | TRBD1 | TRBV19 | CASSTRDRRDTEAFF | TGTGCCAGTAGTACCCGGGACAGAAGAGACACTGAAGCTTTCTTT
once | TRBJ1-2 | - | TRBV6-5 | CASSDTGLGYTF | TGTGCCAGCAGCGATACAGGGCTCGGCTACACCTTC
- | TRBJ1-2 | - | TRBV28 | CASSLVTTGYGYTF | TGTGCCAGCAGTTTGGTGACGACCGGGTATGGCTACACCTTC
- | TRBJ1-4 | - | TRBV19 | CASSPGGGLSEKLFF | TGTGCCAGTAGTCCCGGCGGGGGGCTTAGTGAAAAACTGTTTTTT
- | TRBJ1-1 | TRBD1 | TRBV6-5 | CASSYRGPTEAFF | TGTGCCAGCAGCTACAGGGGGCCCACTGAAGCTTTCTTT
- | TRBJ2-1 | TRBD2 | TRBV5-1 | CASSLLLAGGREQFF | TGCGCCAGCAGCTTGTTGCTAGCGGGGGGGCGAGAGCAGTTCTTC
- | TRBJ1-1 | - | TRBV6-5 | CASLKNTEAFF | TGTGCCAGCTTAAAGAACACTGAAGCTTTCTTT
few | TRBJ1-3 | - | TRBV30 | CAWSVWGGNTIYF | TGTGCCTGGAGTGTATGGGGCGGAAACACCATATATTTT
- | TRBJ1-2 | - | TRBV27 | CASSFSGYGYTF | TGTGCCAGCAGTTTTTCAGGGTATGGCTACACCTTC
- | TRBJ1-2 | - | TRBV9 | CASSVEPGNYGYTF | TGTGCCAGCAGCGTAGAACCAGGCAACTATGGCTACACCTTC
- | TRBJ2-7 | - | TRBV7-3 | CASSSQAGYEQYF | TGTGCCAGCAGCTCACAAGCAGGCTACGAGCAGTACTTC
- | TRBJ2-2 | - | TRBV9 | CASSVAQGFAGELFF | TGTGCCAGCAGCGTAGCTCAGGGTTTCGCCGGGGAGCTGTTTTTT
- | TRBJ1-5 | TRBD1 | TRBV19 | CASSIRGQGNQPQHF | TGTGCCAGTAGTATAAGGGGGCAGGGAAATCAGCCCCAGCATTTT
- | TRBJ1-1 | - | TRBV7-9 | CASSLGGGLNTEAFF | TGTGCCAGCAGCTTAGGAGGAGGGCTGAACACTGAAGCTTTCTTT
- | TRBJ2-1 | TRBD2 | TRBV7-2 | CASSLVGTSGSPDEQFF | TGTGCCAGCAGCTTAGTTGGGACTAGCGGGTCCCCGGATGAGCAGTTCTTC
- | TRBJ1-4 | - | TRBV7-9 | CASSPMAATNEKLFF | TGTGCCAGCAGCCCCATGGCTGCAACTAATGAAAAACTGTTTTTT
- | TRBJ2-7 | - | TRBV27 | CASSLRGSYEQYF | TGTGCCAGCAGTTTGAGGGGGAGCTACGAGCAGTACTTC
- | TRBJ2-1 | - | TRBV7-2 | CASSLAGGLTYEQFF | TGTGCCAGCAGCTTAGCGGGGGGGCTTACGTATGAGCAGTTCTTC
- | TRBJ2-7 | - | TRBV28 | CASQFRGGGRKQYF | TGTGCCAGCCAGTTTCGGGGCGGGGGCCGCAAGCAGTACTTC
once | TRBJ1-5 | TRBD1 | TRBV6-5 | CASRGDRANQPQHF | TGTGCCAGCAGAGGGGACAGGGCAAATCAGCCCCAGCATTTT
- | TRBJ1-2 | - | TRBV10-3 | CAISRTDTNYGYTF | TGTGCCATCAGTCGGACAGATACTAACTATGGCTACACCTTC
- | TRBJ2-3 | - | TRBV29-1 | CSVRGGDTQYF | TGCAGCGTCCGCGGGGGCGATACGCAGTATTTT
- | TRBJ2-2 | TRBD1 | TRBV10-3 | CAIRPHRDRETGELFF | TGTGCCATCAGACCACACCGGGACAGAGAGACCGGGGAGCTGTTTTTT
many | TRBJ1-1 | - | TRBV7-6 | CASSSRGGGTEAFF | TGTGCCAGCAGCTCAAGGGGGGGAGGCACTGAAGCTTTCTTT
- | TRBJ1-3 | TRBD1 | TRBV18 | CASSPDRGSSGNTIYF | TGTGCCAGCTCACCCGACAGGGGATCCTCTGGAAACACCATATATTTT
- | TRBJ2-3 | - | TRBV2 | CASSAPRAVARPTDTQYF | TGTGCCAGCAGCGCTCCGAGGGCTGTAGCCAGGCCCACAGATACGCAGTATTTT
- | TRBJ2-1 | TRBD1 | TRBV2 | CASSDAIGTGVTNEQFF | TGTGCCAGCAGTGATGCCATCGGGACAGGGGTCACGAATGAGCAGTTCTTC
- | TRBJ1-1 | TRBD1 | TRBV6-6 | CASSLDRVEAFF | TGTGCCAGCAGTTTAGACAGGGTTGAAGCTTTCTTT
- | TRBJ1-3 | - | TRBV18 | CASSPGSGRADGNTIYF | TGTGCCAGCTCACCAGGTTCAGGGAGGGCCGATGGAAACACCATATATTTT
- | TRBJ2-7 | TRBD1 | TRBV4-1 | CASSQGPAGGTEEQYF | TGCGCCAGCAGCCAAGGTCCCGCAGGGGGAACGGAAGAGCAGTACTTC
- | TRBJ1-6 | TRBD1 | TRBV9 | CASSGQGDYSPLHF | TGTGCCAGCAGCGGACAGGGGGATTATTCACCCCTCCACTTT
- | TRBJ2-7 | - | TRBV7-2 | CASSLAREQYF | TGTGCCAGCAGCTTAGCGCGCGAGCAGTACTTC